The source of this T cell receptor (beta chain) is a study of cytomegalovirus exposure and HLA in healthy donors (dated by TCRdb to 2016 to 2017). General notes on the study: An earlier analysis of 587 of the donors reported approximately 280 Gb of sequence data and around 110 million unique TCR beta sequences obtained from 180 million or so T cells. Around 320 gigabases of sequencing data and tens of millions of unique TCR sequences were included in an early release covering roughly 600 HLA-typed donors. Of the roughly 400 genotyped donors, over 70% fell in the genetic ancestry cluster associated with self-reported Caucasian donors. The aim of the study was to test whether cataloging public T cell receptors could identify signatures of past pathogen exposure. Using immunosequencing, the study profiled T cell repertoires from around 670 subjects and related those repertoires to cytomegalovirus serostatus. In addition to the first cohort of 666 subjects, a separate validation cohort of some 120 different subjects was used. The study combined high-throughput TCR immunosequencing, statistical association of individual TCRs with disease status, and machine learning to predict cytomegalovirus infection status. In a later analysis, previously published TCR beta repertoires from about 640 donors were re-analyzed and high-resolution HLA genotyping was added so that TCR occurrence patterns could be studied. In the later analysis, no new phenotypic data were used to find candidate immune exposures; instead, reliance was placed on TCR beta sequences and their occurrence across donors. An earlier analysis of approximately 500 of the donors applied high-throughput TCR beta sequencing to assess whether each TCR beta V gene segment acted as functional or pseudogenic. Donor age, sex, ethnicity and CMV serostatus were compiled alongside the repertoire data. In a later genetic analysis, genome-wide SNP genotypes for about 55% of the roughly 700 donors were used, and that subset was treated as a discovery cohort. Every repertoire in the discovery cohort had been generated on one and the same sequencing platform. Class I and class II HLA loci were covered by the typing at four-digit resolution. Typing coverage differed by locus: A, B, C, DRB1 and DQB1 were typed in about 620-630 donors, DQA1 in around 500, DPA1 in around 580, and DPB1 in approximately 450. Five DR-DQ haplotypes were handled as single units for association and clustering, since linkage in the cohort was strong. Across approximately 400 genotyped donors of the cohort, an average of about 240,000 unique TCR beta nucleotide sequences per donor were sequenced, and 15% to 20% of those sequences were non-productive.

To prepare the library, the immunoSEQ multiplex PCR assay was applied. For the multiplex PCR, a mixture combining 60 forward primers for TCR Vbeta segments and 13 reverse primers for TCR Jbeta segments was used. A multiplex PCR assay on genomic DNA amplified the CDR3 region of rearranged TCR beta genes. The Illumina HiSeq System was used to sequence the amplified TCR beta libraries as 87-base-pair reads. In the paper's pipeline: A later analysis counted approximately 84 million unique TCR beta chains across the 550 to 750 repertoires, and about 10 million of these chains were shared by at least two donors. To remove PCR and sequencing errors, raw reads were error-corrected and collapsed into unique sequences using a nearest-neighbor algorithm that merged closely related sequences. CDR3 sequences were aligned to IMGT reference sequences to assign V, D and J gene segments. For a sequence to be retained, a match of at least six nucleotides to both a V gene segment and a J gene segment was required. A rearrangement counted as productive if the CDR3 had no stop codons and remained in frame with V and J, and every other rearrangement counted as non-productive. Following IMGT convention, CDR3 was defined as the stretch from the second conserved V-encoded cysteine to the conserved J-encoded phenylalanine. The earlier analysis of about 500 of the donors excluded sequences that lacked an unambiguous match to a single V gene segment. An earlier analysis of over 450 of the donors classified V segments as functional when productive rearrangements were above 56.7% and as segregating when the standard deviation between donors was above 5%. To diagnose cytomegalovirus status from the catalog of TCR beta chain sequences, a statistical classification framework was built. A later analysis assigned V and J genes by comparing TCR nucleotide sequences with IMGT/GENE-DB human TR gene sequences. Using the TCRdist pipeline, a later analysis assigned CDR3 sequences along with most-parsimonious VDJ recombination scenarios. In a later analysis, each TCR beta chain was defined by its CDR3 amino acid sequence together with its V-gene family, and reads without a unique V-gene family were excluded. In a later analysis, fewer than 650 highly shared, low-generation-probability nucleotide sequences were removed to address suspected cross-contamination and a sequencing artifact. A later analysis calculated a clonal expansion index for each public chain from normalized within-repertoire ranks of inferred template counts. In a later analysis, generation probabilities were computed with a VDJ recombination model fitted to out-of-frame rearrangements, and the resulting probabilities were checked against IGoR. A later analysis scored TCR-TCR, TCR-HLA and TCR-CMV co-occurrence with hypergeometric tests, applying a repertoire-size bias correction to TCR pairs. False discovery rates were estimated in a later analysis by permuting HLA or CMV assignments 20 times. A later analysis grouped co-occurring TCRs with DBSCAN, adding TCRdist sequence similarity when clustering within HLA-allele-positive subsets. Repertoires with fewer than 30,000 or more than 120,000 public chains, plus five repertoires with anomalous nucleotide sharing, were excluded from co-occurrence clustering. Not all clones reach the TCRdb copy of this immuneACCESS table, which keeps in-frame sequences only. Checked studies attribute under half of the gap to unresolved V genes and leave the rest unexplained. V and J calls and clone size are given by that table; D and trimming were obtained from the DNA. The sample table contains some 140,000 clones; only one count was recorded for more than 60% of them. Of the sample, approximately 4% falls within the top ten clones.

The cohort was made up of 650 to 700 healthy bone marrow donors. At the time of sampling, all cohort members were nominally healthy, though unrecorded immune exposures were likely present. The donor was CMV seronegative and belonged to the group of around 350 seronegative cohort members. A peripheral blood sample was provided by each donor, and peripheral blood mononuclear cells were used for TCR beta sequencing. The Qiagen DNeasy Blood Extraction Kit was used to extract genomic DNA from the blood cell samples. The full study reports these points: A later analysis found that most CMV-associated TCR beta chains appeared HLA-restricted, with HLA associations seemingly driven largely by CMV exposure. For the cohort, immune exposure information was limited to CMV serostatus. Because HLA typing was unavailable for some donors at each locus, only the typed subset was used in association tests. Correlated functional status among segregating V segments might be attributable to linkage disequilibrium, but an unknown experimental factor could not be ruled out. In a later analysis, about 17,000 TCR beta sequences were associated with specific HLA alleles at a false discovery rate of 0.05. An association between a missense DCLRE1C variant and V-gene and J-gene trimming of TCR beta chains was found in a later genetic analysis and replicated in an independent cohort. Most TCR sequences were observed very rarely across donors, whereas some public TCRs were present in many individuals. A few of the identified cytomegalovirus-associated TCR beta chains were confirmed in vitro to be specific for cytomegalovirus antigens. Broadly in line with IMGT annotations, most TCR beta V segments showed up in productive rearrangements about 87% or about 30% of the time in an earlier analysis of some 590 of the donors. It was suggested by the authors that the approach could potentially be generalized to other disease states and immunological phenotypes. Because counts were too low, seventeen rarely observed V segments, including chromosome 9 orphons, were excluded from the earlier analysis of roughly 580 of the donors. A further reported finding was that TCR beta sequences accurately predicted the HLA-A and HLA-B alleles for most subjects in the first cohort. In a later analysis, HLA-associated TCR beta chains showed more clonal expansion and lower generation probabilities than non-associated chains that were equally common. When HLA alleles, especially DR and DQ, strongly co-occurred, TCR associations were difficult to assign to individual alleles. Some IMGT-functional V segments, including TRBV6-2 and TRBV6-3, could not be told apart with the 87-base-pair reads, so those segments were excluded. According to a later analysis, parvovirus B19, influenza, CMV and Epstein-Barr virus appeared linked to several top co-occurrence clusters. Only TCR beta chains were sequenced in this cohort, and the absence of alpha or paired-chain data limited detectable features. A total of about 180 TCR beta chains were listed by the study as associated with cytomegalovirus. According to a later genetic analysis, donors in an Asian-associated ancestry cluster had fewer N-insertions in productive TCRs than the approximately 700-donor mean. The presence/absence analyses assumed that sequencing depth was roughly uniform across donors, and that assumption may not be true. The sequencing pipeline was judged likely to have produced a cluster of highly shared sequence variants as a technical artifact. In a later analysis, the rate of TCR association differed among HLA loci, with DRB1 alleles having the most associated TCRs and HLA-C alleles having the fewest. Cytomegalovirus status was reported to be diagnosed by the classifier with high specificity and sensitivity in both the original and validation cohorts.

Remarks on this clone: What antigen it recognizes has not been identified. No much larger clonotype is one base removed from it; base qualities were not supplied.

Relative to germline, V is missing 0 bases and J is missing 8 bases, with 3 bases of the junction outside any gene match. Taken from the germline V gene, the CDR1 and CDR2 loops are SQVTM and ANQGSEA. Inclusive of the bounding cysteine and phenylalanine, the CDR3 is 12 residues long. Only the CDR3 region is kept as DNA, spanning 36 bases read in frame from base 1. The sample taken for sequencing was PBMCs. Rearrangement joined TRBV29-1 to TRBJ1-2; TRBD1 matches 7 bases in the middle. The origin of this receptor is a woman in her 40s in good health and CMV-seronegative. CDR3 reads: CSVEERRGGYTF. The DNA reads TGCAGCGTTGAAGAGCGCAGGGGGGGCTACACCTTC.